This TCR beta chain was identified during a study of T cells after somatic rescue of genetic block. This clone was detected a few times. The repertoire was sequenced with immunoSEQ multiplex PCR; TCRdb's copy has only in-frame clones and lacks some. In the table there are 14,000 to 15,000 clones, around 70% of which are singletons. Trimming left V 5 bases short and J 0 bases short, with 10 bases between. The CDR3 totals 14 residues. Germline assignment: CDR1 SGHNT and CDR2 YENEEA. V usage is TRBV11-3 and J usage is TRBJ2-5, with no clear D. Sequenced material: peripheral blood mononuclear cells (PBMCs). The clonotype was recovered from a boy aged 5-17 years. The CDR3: CASSQGLYQETQYF. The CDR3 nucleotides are TGTGCCAGCAGCCAAGGCCTGTACCAAGAGACCCAGTACTTC.